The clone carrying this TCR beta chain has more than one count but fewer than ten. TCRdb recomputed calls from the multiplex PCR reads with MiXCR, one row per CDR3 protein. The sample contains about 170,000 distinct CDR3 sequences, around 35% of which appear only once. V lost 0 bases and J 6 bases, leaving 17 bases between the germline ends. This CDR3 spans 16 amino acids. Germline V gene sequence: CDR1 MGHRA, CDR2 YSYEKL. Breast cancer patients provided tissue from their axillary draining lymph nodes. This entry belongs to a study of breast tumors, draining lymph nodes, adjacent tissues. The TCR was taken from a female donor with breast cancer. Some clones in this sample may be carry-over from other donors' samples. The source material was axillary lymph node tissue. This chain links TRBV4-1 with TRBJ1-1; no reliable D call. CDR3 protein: CASSQDLAEAYAEAFF. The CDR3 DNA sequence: TGCGCCAGCAGCCAAGATCTGGCCGAGGCATACGCTGAAGCTTTCTTT.